This T cell receptor beta chain was recorded in a study of PD-1 blockade in classical Hodgkin lymphoma (dated by TCRdb to the early 2020s). Study-wide context: Nivolumab dosing was 3 mg/kg intravenously every 2 weeks, continuing until either disease progression or unacceptable toxicity. To define a peripheral blood immune signature of response to PD-1 blockade in classical Hodgkin lymphoma, the study combined TCR beta sequencing with CyTOF.

General study outcomes and caveats: Baseline TCR diversity was reported to be lower in newly diagnosed patients than in healthy donors and to be lower still in relapsed/refractory patients. The study covered only a single clinical trial cohort, and the causes of the repertoire differences, possibly disease activity or prior therapy, were still not defined. Diversity was lower in patients who began nivolumab less than 1 year after ASCT, so these patients were left out of later analyses to avoid confounding by immune reconstitution. A significant rise by C4D1 was seen in CD4+ but not CD8+ TCR diversity (p=0.0027 vs p=0.16), with the rise being most apparent in complete responders (p=0.02). Among trial patients, those achieving complete response had baseline diversity similar to that of newly diagnosed patients, while diversity was significantly lower in partial responders and progressors.

Genomic DNA was isolated using the Qiagen DNeasy kit from unsorted PBMCs as well as from negatively selected CD4+ and CD8+ fractions. TCR beta CDR3 regions were subjected to amplification by immunoSEQ multiplex PCR with primers that anneal to V and J segments. A synthetic immune receptor repertoire was used to minimize amplification bias, and any residual bias was removed computationally once sequencing was done. The authors' pipeline ran thus. Repertoire diversity was quantified as the Shannon entropy index using custom Python scripts. The unsorted, CD4+ and CD8+ repertoires were each analyzed separately, with the exception of combined analyses, where CD4+ and CD8+ sequences were merged in silico. Clonal expansion was defined as a frequency increase of at least 2-fold after treatment compared with C1D1, and clones undetected at baseline were assigned a pseudocount of 0.5. Singleton clones were defined as clones with 0 or 1 copy at C1D1, and non-singleton clones were defined as clones with 2 or more copies. Clones expanded in unsorted samples were labelled as CD4+, CD8+ or unknown by matching protein sequences in sorted samples from the same patient. Wilcoxon tests were applied to paired samples to test diversity changes from C1D1 to C4D1. TCRdb holds this immuneACCESS table with in-frame rearrangements only. Some clones are missing; in checked studies, unresolved V genes explain under half, and the rest has no known cause. D and trimming were read from the DNA, whereas the V and J calls and clone size are those reported in that table. Counted in this sample were fewer than 50,000 clones; more than 70% of them appeared once. The biggest ten clones account for about 8.9% of the sample.

From a lookup of the germline V gene, CDR1 and CDR2 are KGHSH and LQKENI. A distance of 11 bases separates the germline ends of V and J, which lose 3 bases and 5 bases respectively. The CDR3 covers 15 residues, taking in both the cysteine and the phenylalanine. Left in the record is the CDR3 DNA by itself, 45 bases read in frame from the first base. The sample's time point label, decoded: cycle 1 day 1 (C1D1), immediately before nivolumab initiation. Every trial patient had relapsed after autologous stem cell transplantation, and cohorts A, B and C differed in prior brentuximab vedotin exposure. The trial cohort comprised 60 or so patients with relapsed/refractory classical Hodgkin lymphoma whose best overall responses were complete response, partial response or progressive disease. Single-agent nivolumab was administered to trial patients in the multi-cohort phase II CheckMate 205 trial. An independent review committee assessed best overall response using the 2007 International Working Group response criteria. Trial PBMCs were collected immediately before nivolumab initiation (C1D1) and during therapy at cycle 2 day 1 and cycle 4 day 1. Peripheral blood was collected in 8 mL Vacutainer Cell Preparation Tubes, from which PBMCs were isolated by centrifugation and then cryopreserved.

Regarding this clone: Its cognate antigen has yet to be identified. Base qualities are not at hand, and no much larger clone is one base apart.

The chain couples TRBV18 to TRBJ1-6; the D segment could be TRBD1, given 6 matching bases. The sample in question was peripheral blood mononuclear cells (PBMCs), obtained at baseline. The origin of this receptor is a human donor with classical Hodgkin lymphoma. The sequenced DNA is TGTGCCAGCTCACCGTGGGGGCAAAATAATTCACCCCTCCACTTT. Its translation reads: CASSPWGQNNSPLHF.